In this sample, the clone carrying this T cell receptor beta chain turned up a few times. This CDR3 region has 12 residues. The V gene's germline CDR1 is LNHDA and CDR2 SQIVND (reference sequence). The V and J ends lost 0 bases and 5 bases respectively, with 4 bases between them. The sample is drawn from a study of control samples from healthy donors and cancer patients. Measured with immunoSEQ multiplex PCR; TCRdb has only the in-frame clones, and not every one. Here the sample spans around 80,000 clones, over 75% being singletons. This clonotype was sampled from a man aged 50 to 59 in good health. Input material: blood. The rearrangement links TRBV19 to TRBJ1-2; D is unresolved. In DNA, the CDR3 is TGTGCCAGTAGTATAGATTGGTATGGCTACACCTTC. It codes for CASSIDWYGYTF.